Only a few counts were recorded for the clone carrying this T cell receptor (beta chain). Antigen: not known. This specimen comes from a study of T cells in Graves' hyperthyroidism and ophthalmopathy. In making diagnoses, clinical symptoms, serum thyroxine and TRAb, thyroid ultrasound and orbital computed tomography were all used. This CDR3 has 16 residues. V trimming: 4 bases; J trimming: 1 base; junction bases outside the gene matches: 7. Germline V CDR1 and CDR2: SQVTM, ANQGSEA. RNA transcripts yielded amplified TCR beta CDR3 regions. The primer set for the first-round RT-PCR of the TCR CDR3 was HTBI. Via MiXCR, TCRdb re-called the multiplex PCR reads, giving one row per CDR3 protein. The sample carries hundreds of thousands of distinct CDR3 sequences, 18% recorded once. Points from the study as a whole: Blood shared most expanded thyroid clonotypes above 0.001.

The chain employs TRBV29-1 and TRBJ2-1, with TRBD1 matching 10 bases. The sample was blood. The sequence derives from a woman between 45 and 60 years old with Graves' hyperthyroidism that later progressed to Graves' ophthalmopathy. The CDR3 bases are TGCAGCGTTGTAAGGTGGGACAGGGGTTCCTACAATGAGCAGTTCTTC. Residues: CSVVRWDRGSYNEQFF.